Listed here is a single T cell receptor beta chain. Other DNA sequences of this sample code for an identical CDR3. This entry is derived from a study of blood T cell repertoires in COVID-19. Overall study context: Samples representing acute and convalescent COVID-19 were sourced from the United States, Italy and Spain. T cells, B-cell-depleted T cells, or PBMCs supplied cDNA or gDNA.

V lost 5 bases and J 2 bases, leaving 14 bases between the germline ends. The length of the CDR3 is 14 residues. CDR1 and CDR2 (germline): SGHRS, YFSETQ. As processed by the authors: Researchers report that nucleated cell counts were estimated from reference gene primer amplification. Produced via immunoSEQ multiplex PCR; TCRdb's table is partial and in-frame only. V and J calls plus clone size are reproduced from that table; the DNA served to infer D and trimming. The sample yields approximately 350,000 clones, roughly 90% seen once. The sequencing input was peripheral blood. This TCR came from a man aged 35-49 years with acute or convalescent COVID-19. V and J are TRBV5-1 and TRBJ2-7; D gene ambiguous. The chain's CDR3 is CASSSTAQTYEQYF. The CDR3 DNA reads as TGCGCCAGCAGTTCGACTGCCCAAACCTACGAGCAGTACTTC.